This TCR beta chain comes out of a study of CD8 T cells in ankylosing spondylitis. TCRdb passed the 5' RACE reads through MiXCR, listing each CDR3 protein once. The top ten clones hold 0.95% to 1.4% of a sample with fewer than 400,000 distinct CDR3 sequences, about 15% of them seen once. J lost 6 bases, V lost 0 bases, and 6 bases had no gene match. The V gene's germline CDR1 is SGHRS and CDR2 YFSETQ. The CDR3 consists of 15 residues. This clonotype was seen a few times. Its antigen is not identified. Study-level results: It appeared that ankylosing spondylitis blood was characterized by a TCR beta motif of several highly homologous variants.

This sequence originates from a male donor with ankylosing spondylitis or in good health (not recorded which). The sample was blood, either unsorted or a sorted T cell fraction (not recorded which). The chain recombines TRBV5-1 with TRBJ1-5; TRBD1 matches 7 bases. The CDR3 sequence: CASSLGTGPSQPQHF. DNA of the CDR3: TGCGCCAGCAGCTTGGGGACAGGACCCTCTCAGCCCCAGCATTTT.